This T cell receptor (beta chain) was recovered during a study of CD8+CD57+ T cells in acquired aplastic anemia. Looking at the study overall: Sorted CD4+ and CD8+ cells yielded DNA averaging approximately 3.4 ug.

The CDR3 is 13 amino acids. Deletions cut 1 base from V and 7 bases from J, with 10 bases between. Germline-derived CDR1 and CDR2 are MNHEY and SMNVEV (reference sequence). Study outcomes and limitations: Overlap between patients and controls comprised roughly 30 CD8+ CDR3 sequences.

As for this clonotype: The antigen remains undetermined.

Flow cytometry had shown expanded CD8+CD57+ cells in the patients chosen for sequencing. Among the patients, none had received any therapy at the time of blood sampling. Genomic DNA, serving as template, underwent TCR beta VDJ and CDR3 profiling. MiXCR, applied by TCRdb to the reads, yields one record per CDR3 protein. The table shows fewer than 200,000 distinct CDR3 sequences, with less than 60% occurring only once. Sequenced: sorted CD4+, CD8+, or CD8+CD57+ T cells (not recorded which) from PBMCs. This chain links TRBV27 with TRBJ1-2; a weak D match, TRBD1 (5 bases). The source of this sequence is a human donor with aplastic anemia. The CDR3 coding sequence is TGTGCCAGCAGTTTATATAGGGACGGTGGCTACACCTTC. Residues: CASSLYRDGGYTF.